This T cell receptor beta chain was identified during a study of cytomegalovirus exposure and HLA in healthy donors. Overall study: A prior analysis found roughly 100 million unique TCR beta sequences from 170 million or so T cells. Clustering assigned 81% of the approximately 400 genotyped donors to the Caucasian-associated ancestry cluster.

Germline V CDR1 and CDR2: SGHDT, YYEEEE. V lost 0 bases and J lost 5; bases outside the gene matches: 6. The CDR3 extends over 15 amino acids. Researchers ran the PCR with 60 Vbeta and 13 Jbeta primers. TCRdb keeps only in-frame clones here, not all; method: immunoSEQ multiplex PCR. Of more than 85,000 clones in the sample, more than 60% were seen once. The material sequenced was PBMCs. V usage is TRBV5-6 and J usage is TRBJ2-5; 8 bases are shared with TRBD1. This TCR came from a woman aged 18-35 years in good health and CMV-seropositive. Here the CDR3 DNA reads TGTGCCAGCAGCTTGGGGACAGGGTCTGTGGAGACCCAGTACTTC. It yields the protein CASSLGTGSVETQYF.